The T cell receptor (beta chain) described here comes from a study of cytomegalovirus exposure and HLA in healthy donors. The PCR had 60 Vbeta and 13 Jbeta primers. Generated by immunoSEQ multiplex PCR, the TCRdb table keeps only in-frame clones and is missing some. The repertoire consists of some 110,000 clones, with 71% occurring once and the leading ten covering roughly 2.8%. Germline lookup yields CDR1 MNHEY and CDR2 SMNVEV (reference sequence). This CDR3 comprises 16 residues. Trimming removed 7 bases from V and 7 bases from J; junction bases left unmatched: 15. The sequenced material came from PBMCs. The sequence was collected from a female donor in good health and CMV-seronegative. The chain employs TRBV27 and TRBJ1-2; 10 bases map to TRBD1. The CDR3 DNA reads TGTGCCAGCACCGAAGCGGGACAGGGGCGGGAGGGTGGCTACACCTTC. It is translated as CASTEAGQGREGGYTF.